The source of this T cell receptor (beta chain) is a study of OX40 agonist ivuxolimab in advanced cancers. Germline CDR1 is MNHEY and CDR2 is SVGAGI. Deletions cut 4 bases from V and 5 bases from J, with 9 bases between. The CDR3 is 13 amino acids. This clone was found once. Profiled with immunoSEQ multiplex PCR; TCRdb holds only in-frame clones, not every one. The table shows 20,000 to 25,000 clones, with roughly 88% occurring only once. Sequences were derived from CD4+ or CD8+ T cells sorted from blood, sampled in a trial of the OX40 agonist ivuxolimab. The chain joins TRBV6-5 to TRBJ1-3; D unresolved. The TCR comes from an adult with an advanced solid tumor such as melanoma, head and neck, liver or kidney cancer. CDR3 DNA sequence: TGTGCCAGCAGTTCCGCCATGAGAAACACCATATATTTT. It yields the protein CASSSAMRNTIYF.